This TCR beta chain originates from a study of T cells in Graves' hyperthyroidism and ophthalmopathy (dated by TCRdb to between 2018 and 2021). Background on the whole study: Peripheral blood was collected at initial diagnosis, before any treatment. TCR V-J signatures able to tell the groups apart were searched for in a discovery cohort of 100 patients, of whom 43 had Graves' ophthalmopathy and around 56 had stable Graves' hyperthyroidism. Prospective prediction of ophthalmopathy was tested in an independent validation cohort consisting of some 18 hyperthyroidism patients and 17 patients who later progressed to ophthalmopathy. The 75 to 100 discovery patients were divided at random into training and test sets in a 7:3 ratio. Thyroid tissue and blood T-cell repertoires from roughly six Graves' hyperthyroidism patients were also compared in the study. Following sampling, methimazole starting at 30 mg daily was given to hyperthyroidism patients, and high-dose intravenous methylprednisolone was given to ophthalmopathy patients. According to the paper, TCR Vbeta CDR3 sequencing was carried out on approximately 140 peripheral blood samples, which came from under 50 ophthalmopathy, 75 or so hyperthyroidism and roughly 17 progressor patients. Beyond this particular receptor, the publication reports: Sample size was not statistically predetermined, and blinding of investigators to group allocation was not performed. Most expanded thyroid clonotypes (frequency above 0.001) were also detected in blood, a finding suggesting that blood repertoires may reflect thyroid immune responses. In cross-validation, a model built on a 13 V-J signature told ophthalmopathy apart from stable hyperthyroidism with about 90% sensitivity and around 83% specificity, and in testing the same model reached 80%/75%. In validation, the model predicted progression to ophthalmopathy a median of roughly 6.1 months before onset, with roughly 68% sensitivity and roughly 77% specificity.

Amplification of TCR beta CDR3 regions was carried out from RNA transcripts. The TCR CDR3 was subjected to a first round of RT-PCR using the HTBI primer set and the Qiagen OneStep RT-PCR kit. Libraries were constructed in a second round of multiplex PCR, after which size selection and purification were performed. Paired-end sequencing of the libraries was performed with 100 bp reads on an Illumina HiSeq2000. As for how the authors treated the data: SOAPnuke was used to process the raw data, with reads discarded if the reads contained adapters or uncalled bases, had a mean Phred below 15, or lacked an exact constant-primer or identifier match. COPE v1.2.5 was used to merge high-quality paired reads, and clonotypes were defined as unique nucleotide sequences. MiTCR v1.1 was used to align the clonotypes against IMGT TRBV, TRBD and TRBJ reference segments. Only V-J combinations with frequency above 0.0001, covering 99.2% of repertoires, were analysed. The TCS score was defined as F50 (clonal expansion) divided by E x V (chaos), with BLOSUM62-based TCRdist calculated between CDR3 peptides within each V-J. Welch's t-statistics and random forest reduced just over 500 V-J features to 13, which were used in a naive Bayes classifier (R e1071). The public sequencing data were trimmed at Q25 with fastp and processed into clonotypes with MiXCR by TCRdb, which kept only in-frame beta chains. Merged by CDR3 protein, the rows form single entries marked with the most common genes and DNA. These V and J calls rely on TCRdb rather than the paper's analysis. The sample table shows a few hundred thousand distinct CDR3 sequences, and approximately 14% are seen once. The leading ten clones occupy 15% to 20% of the sample.

For this chain, trimming is 11 bases at the V end and 0 bases at the J end, and the number of junction bases without a gene match is 2. The CDR1 and CDR2 encoded by the germline V gene are SNHLY and FYNNEI. Including the terminal cysteine and phenylalanine, the CDR3 comprises 12 residues. Only CDR3 DNA remains: 36 bases, in frame from the first base. Stable Graves' hyperthyroidism was defined as the absence of progression to ophthalmopathy over 18 months of follow-up. Hyperthyroidism patients were newly diagnosed, had a disease duration of under 2 months, and were aged 18 to 65 years. The study excluded patients with uncontrolled infections, other autoimmune diseases, pregnancy or lactation. Diagnoses relied on clinical symptoms, serum thyroxine and TRAb, thyroid ultrasound and orbital computed tomography. PBMCs were isolated from 7.5 to 10 ml of fresh peripheral blood by Ficoll-Paque density gradient centrifugation. Total RNA was extracted with Trizol reagent, and quality was checked on an Agilent 2100 Bioanalyzer.

This clonotype was observed many times. Its antigen target is currently unknown. Qualities for individual bases were not recorded, and no much larger clone is one base off. The source is a young woman with Graves' hyperthyroidism. The chain employs TRBV2 and TRBJ2-7, with 9 bases in between that match TRBD1. Source material: blood. The CDR3 region reads CAGTGLSYEQYF. The nucleotide sequence is TGTGCCGGGACAGGGCTCTCCTACGAGCAGTACTTC.